This T cell receptor beta chain derives from a study of spatial heterogeneity in lung cancer. Study overall: An average of more than ten raw reads was observed per unique TCR and UMI combination. Study results and caveats: Counts of expanded alpha and beta TCRs within tumors tracked the tumor nonsynonymous mutation count.

This clonotype was counted many times. Its antigen is not known. TCRdb recomputed calls from the 5' RACE reads with MiXCR, one row per CDR3 protein. The data show 25,000 to 30,000 distinct CDR3 sequences, with about 7.6% seen just once and more than 20% held by the top ten. V was pared by 6 bases and J by 0 bases, with 6 bases of the junction left unmatched. This CDR3 is 15 amino acids long. CDR1 is ENHRY, CDR2 SYGVKD, per germline. Stated time point: sample taken at primary tumor resection. Material for sequencing was whole RNA from tumor, nontumor lung or frozen PBMC, left unsorted. This chain uses TRBV10-3 with TRBJ2-7; 9 positions agree with TRBD2. The source is a male donor with early-stage non-small cell lung cancer. The source was lung tumor tissue, collected at surgery. CDR3 region: CAIRPSGVSSYEQYF. DNA of the CDR3: TGTGCCATCAGACCTAGCGGGGTGAGCTCCTACGAGCAGTACTTC.